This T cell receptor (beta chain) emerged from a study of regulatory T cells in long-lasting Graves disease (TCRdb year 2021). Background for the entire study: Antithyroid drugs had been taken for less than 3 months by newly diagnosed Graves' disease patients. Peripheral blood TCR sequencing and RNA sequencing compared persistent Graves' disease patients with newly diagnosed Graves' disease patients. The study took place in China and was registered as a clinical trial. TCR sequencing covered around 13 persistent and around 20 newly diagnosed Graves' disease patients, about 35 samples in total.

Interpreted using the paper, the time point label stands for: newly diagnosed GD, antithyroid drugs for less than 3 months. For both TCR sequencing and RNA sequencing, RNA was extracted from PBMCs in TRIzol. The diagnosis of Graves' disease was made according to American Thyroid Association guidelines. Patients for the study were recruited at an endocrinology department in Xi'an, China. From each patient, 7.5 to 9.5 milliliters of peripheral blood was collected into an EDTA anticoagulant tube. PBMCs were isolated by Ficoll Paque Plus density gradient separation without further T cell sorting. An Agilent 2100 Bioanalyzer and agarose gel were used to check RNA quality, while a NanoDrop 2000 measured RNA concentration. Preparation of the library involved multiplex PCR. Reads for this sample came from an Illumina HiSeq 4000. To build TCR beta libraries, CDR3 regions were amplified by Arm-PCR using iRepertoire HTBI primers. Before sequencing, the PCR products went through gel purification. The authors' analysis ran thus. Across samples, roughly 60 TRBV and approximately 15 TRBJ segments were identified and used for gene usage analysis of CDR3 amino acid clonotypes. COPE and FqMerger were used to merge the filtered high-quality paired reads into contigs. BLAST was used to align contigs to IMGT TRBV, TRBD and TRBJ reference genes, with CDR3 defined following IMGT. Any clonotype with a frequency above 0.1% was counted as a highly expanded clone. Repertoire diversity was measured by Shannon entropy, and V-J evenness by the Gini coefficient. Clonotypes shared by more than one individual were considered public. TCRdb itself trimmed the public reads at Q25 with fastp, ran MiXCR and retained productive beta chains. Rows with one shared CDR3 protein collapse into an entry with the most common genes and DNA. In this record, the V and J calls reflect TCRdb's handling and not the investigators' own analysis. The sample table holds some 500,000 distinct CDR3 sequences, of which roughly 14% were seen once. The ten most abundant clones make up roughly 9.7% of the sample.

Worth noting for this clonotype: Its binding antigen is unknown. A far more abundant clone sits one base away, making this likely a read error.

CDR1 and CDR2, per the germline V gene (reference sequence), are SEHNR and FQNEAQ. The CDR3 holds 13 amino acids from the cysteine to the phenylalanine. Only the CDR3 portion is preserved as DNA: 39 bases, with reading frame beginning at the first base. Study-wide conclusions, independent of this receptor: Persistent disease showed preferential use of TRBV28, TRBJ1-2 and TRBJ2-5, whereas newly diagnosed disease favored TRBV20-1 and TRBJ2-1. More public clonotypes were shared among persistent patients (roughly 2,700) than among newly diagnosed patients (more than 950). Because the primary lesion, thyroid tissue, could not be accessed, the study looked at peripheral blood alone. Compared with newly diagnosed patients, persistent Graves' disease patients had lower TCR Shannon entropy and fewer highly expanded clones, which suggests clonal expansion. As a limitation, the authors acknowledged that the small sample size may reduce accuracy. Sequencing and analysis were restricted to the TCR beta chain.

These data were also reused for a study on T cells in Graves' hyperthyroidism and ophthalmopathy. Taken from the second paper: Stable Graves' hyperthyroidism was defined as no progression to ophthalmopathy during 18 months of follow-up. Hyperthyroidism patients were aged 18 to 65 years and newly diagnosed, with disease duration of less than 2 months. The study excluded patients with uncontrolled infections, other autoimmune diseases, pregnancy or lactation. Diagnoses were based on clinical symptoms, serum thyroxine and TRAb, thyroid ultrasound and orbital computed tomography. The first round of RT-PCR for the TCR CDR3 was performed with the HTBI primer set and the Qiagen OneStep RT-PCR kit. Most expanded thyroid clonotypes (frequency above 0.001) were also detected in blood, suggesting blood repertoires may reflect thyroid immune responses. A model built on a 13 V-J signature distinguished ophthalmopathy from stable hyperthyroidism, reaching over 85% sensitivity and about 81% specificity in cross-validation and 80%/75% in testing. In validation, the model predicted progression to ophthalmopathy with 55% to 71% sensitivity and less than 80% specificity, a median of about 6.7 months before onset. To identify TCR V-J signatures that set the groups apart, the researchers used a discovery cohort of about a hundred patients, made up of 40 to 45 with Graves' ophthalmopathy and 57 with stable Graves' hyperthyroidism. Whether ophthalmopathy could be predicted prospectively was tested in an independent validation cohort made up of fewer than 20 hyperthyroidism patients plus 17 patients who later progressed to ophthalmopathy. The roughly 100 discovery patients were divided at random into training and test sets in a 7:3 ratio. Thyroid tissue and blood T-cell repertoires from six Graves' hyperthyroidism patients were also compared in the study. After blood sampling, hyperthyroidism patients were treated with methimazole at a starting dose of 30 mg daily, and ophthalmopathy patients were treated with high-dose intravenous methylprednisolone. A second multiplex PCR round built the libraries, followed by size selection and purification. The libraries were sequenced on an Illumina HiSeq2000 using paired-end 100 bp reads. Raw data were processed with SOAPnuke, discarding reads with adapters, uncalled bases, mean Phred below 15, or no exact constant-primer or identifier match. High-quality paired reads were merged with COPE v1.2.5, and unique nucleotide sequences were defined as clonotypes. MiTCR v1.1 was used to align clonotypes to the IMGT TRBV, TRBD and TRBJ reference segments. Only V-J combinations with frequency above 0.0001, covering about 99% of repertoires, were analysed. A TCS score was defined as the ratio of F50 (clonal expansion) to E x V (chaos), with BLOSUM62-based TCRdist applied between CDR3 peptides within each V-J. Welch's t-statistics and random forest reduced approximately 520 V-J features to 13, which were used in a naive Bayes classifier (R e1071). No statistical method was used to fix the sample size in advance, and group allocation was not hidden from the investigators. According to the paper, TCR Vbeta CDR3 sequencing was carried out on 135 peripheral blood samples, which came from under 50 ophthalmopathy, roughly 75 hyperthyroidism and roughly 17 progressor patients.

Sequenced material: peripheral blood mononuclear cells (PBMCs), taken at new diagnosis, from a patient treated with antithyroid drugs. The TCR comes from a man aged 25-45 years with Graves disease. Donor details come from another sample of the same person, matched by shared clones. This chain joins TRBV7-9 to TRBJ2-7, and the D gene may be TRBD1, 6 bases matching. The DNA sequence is TGTGCCAGCAGCTTAGTACAGGGCTACGGGCAGTACTTC. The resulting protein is CASSLVQGYGQYF.